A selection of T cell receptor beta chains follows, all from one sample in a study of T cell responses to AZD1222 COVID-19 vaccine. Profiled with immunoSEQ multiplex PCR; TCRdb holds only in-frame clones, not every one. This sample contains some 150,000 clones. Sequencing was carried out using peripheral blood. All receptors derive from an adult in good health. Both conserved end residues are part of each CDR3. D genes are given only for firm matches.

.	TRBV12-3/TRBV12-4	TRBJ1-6	CASSFGDNSPLHF
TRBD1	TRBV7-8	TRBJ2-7	CASSSDRGPLGEQYF
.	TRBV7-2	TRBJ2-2	CASKREGTANTGELFF
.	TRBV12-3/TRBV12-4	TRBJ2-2	CASSLTNTGELFF
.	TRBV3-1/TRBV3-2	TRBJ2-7	CASSQAGDPGYEQYF
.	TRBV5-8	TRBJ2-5	CASSLGQIGETQYF
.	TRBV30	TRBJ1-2	CAWSAAINYGYTF
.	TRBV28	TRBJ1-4	CASGGNGRGYEKLFF
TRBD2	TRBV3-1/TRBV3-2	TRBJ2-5	CASSQEGLAGGLGTQYF
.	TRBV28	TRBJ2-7	CASSLPVTYEQYF
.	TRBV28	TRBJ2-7	CASSLRTQIYEQYF
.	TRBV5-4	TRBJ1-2	CASSLLGTYGYTF
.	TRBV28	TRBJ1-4	CASSQPSGSHNEKLFF
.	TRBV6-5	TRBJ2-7	CYQGPGRGALYEQYF
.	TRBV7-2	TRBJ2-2	CASNLRRLGVNTGELFF
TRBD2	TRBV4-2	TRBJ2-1	CASSLRGGGPSYNEQFF
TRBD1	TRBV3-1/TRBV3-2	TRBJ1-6	CASSQSAGGNSPLHF
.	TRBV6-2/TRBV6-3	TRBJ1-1	CASSYLAINTEAFF
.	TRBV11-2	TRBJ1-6	CASSLQDYNSPLHF
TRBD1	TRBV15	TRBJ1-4	CATSRDPTGGEKLFF
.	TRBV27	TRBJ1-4	CASSLGAREVEKLFF
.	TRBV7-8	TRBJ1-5	CASSPSRTRSNQPQHF
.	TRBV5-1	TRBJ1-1	CASSLASGTSNTEAFF
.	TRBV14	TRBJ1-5	CASSWAGEASRGPQHF
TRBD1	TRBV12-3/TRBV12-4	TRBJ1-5	CASSPLGQGPQHF
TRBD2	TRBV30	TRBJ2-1	CASDRLAGLNEQFF
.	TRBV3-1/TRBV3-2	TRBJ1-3	CASSQPKGPGSGNTIYF
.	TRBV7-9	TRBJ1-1	CASSSGGGDEAFF
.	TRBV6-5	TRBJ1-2	CASFLWGNGYTF